This TCR beta chain was recovered during a study of technical replicates of blood from a few donors. The germline V and J ends were trimmed by 2 bases and 7 bases, with 8 bases remaining between them. Germline lookup yields CDR1 DFQATT and CDR2 SNEGSKA (reference sequence). This CDR3 comprises 11 residues. Produced via immunoSEQ multiplex PCR; TCRdb's table is partial and in-frame only. The sample consists of about 70,000 clones, 85% to 95% of them appearing once. This clone was detected only once. The receptor's source is a human donor in good health. Source material: T cells isolated from PBMCs. The rearrangement links TRBV20-1 to TRBJ1-1; D remains unclear. The CDR3 sequence: CSARTDFEAFF. DNA of the CDR3: TGCAGTGCTAGAACGGACTTTGAAGCTTTCTTT.